A single sample is the source of the 13 T cell receptor beta chains below, sequenced in a study of blood T cell repertoires in COVID-19 (TCRdb year 2020). Libraries were made using the immunoSEQ multiplex PCR assay. TCRdb took this table from immuneACCESS and kept in-frame rearrangements with V and J called. Such tables lack part of the clones; where checked against another copy, unresolved V genes explain under half of the gap, and the rest is unexplained. The sample table contains some 200,000 clones; only one count was recorded for about nine tenths of them. The biggest ten clones account for approximately 6.1% of the sample. The sequencing sample was made of peripheral blood. The source is a man older than 75 with acute or convalescent COVID-19.

The rearrangement uses TRBV19 and TRBJ1-2, with 7 bases that match TRBD1. With V trimmed by 0 bases and J by 8 bases, 6 bases remained unmatched. The CDR3 length is 14 residues. Germline CDR1 and CDR2: LNHDA and SQIVND (reference sequence). CDR3 protein: CASSIDGQEGGYTF. CDR3 DNA sequence: TGTGCCAGTAGTATAGATGGACAGGAAGGGGGCTACACCTTC.

This chain uses TRBV12-3 or TRBV12-4 with TRBJ2-2; D is uncertain. CDR3 length: 11 amino acids. V was clipped by 8 bases and J by 7 bases, with 8 bases between them. CDR3 protein: CASLSRGELFF. The CDR3 DNA reads TGTGCCAGCCTTAGTCGCGGGGAGCTGTTTTTT.

V and J are TRBV5-6 and TRBJ1-3, with a possible D match to TRBD1 (5 bases). This CDR3 spans 15 amino acids. Germline loops: CDR1 SGHDT, CDR2 YYEEEE. The ends were cut back, 4 bases at V and 2 bases at J, with 13 bases in the middle. This CDR3 reads CASSPAGGAGNTIYF. As DNA, the CDR3 is TGTGCCAGCAGCCCCGCCGGGGGAGCTGGAAACACCATATATTTT.

V usage is TRBV6-2 or TRBV6-3 and J usage is TRBJ2-1; 8 nucleotides agree with TRBD1. The junction had 10 bases not matched to a gene; V was cut back by 5 bases and J by 16 bases. Germline V gene data show CDR1 as MNHEY and CDR2 as SVGEGT. There are 12 residues in the CDR3. The CDR3 DNA sequence: TGTGCCAGCAGTGACCGAGGACAGGGTGAATTCTTC. Residues: CASSDRGQGEFF.

The chain uses TRBV19 and TRBJ1-1; D is undetermined. The germline V and J ends were trimmed by 1 base and 5 bases, with 14 bases remaining between them. The CDR3 has 15 amino acids. CDR1 LNHDA and CDR2 SQIVND come from the germline V gene (reference sequence). The DNA of the CDR3 is TGTGCCAGTAGTATAGGTTATGGCGGAAGGACTGAAGCTTTCTTT. Translation gives CASSIGYGGRTEAFF. Combining the CDR3 with reference TRBV19 and TRBJ1-1 gives the whole variable domain DGGITQSPKYLFRKEGQNVTLSCEQNLNHDAMYWYRQDPGQGLRLIYYSQIVNDFQKGDIAEGYSVSREKKESFPLTVTSAQKNPTAFYLCASSIGYGGRTEAFFGQGTRLTVV.

The chain uses TRBV18 and TRBJ1-5; TRBD1 matches at 7 bases. The CDR3 extends over 16 amino acids. The germline V gene encodes CDR1 KGHSH and CDR2 LQKENI. Trimming removed 0 bases from V and 4 bases from J; junction bases left unmatched: 6. As DNA, the CDR3 is TGTGCCAGCTCACCACCTGGACAGGCGGTAAATCAGCCCCAGCATTTT. This encodes CASSPPGQAVNQPQHF.

This sequence joins TRBV4-3 and TRBJ2-1, with TRBD2 matching over 13 bases. The CDR3 extends over 16 amino acids. Germline V gene lookup returns CDR1 LGHNA and CDR2 YSLEER. With 1 base clipped from V and 3 bases from J, the junction kept 0 bases outside the gene matches. CDR3 sequence: CASSQGTSGGYNEQFF. In DNA, the CDR3 is TGCGCCAGCAGCCAAGGGACTAGCGGGGGCTACAATGAGCAGTTCTTC.

The chain employs TRBV18 and TRBJ2-4; 7 nucleotides agree with TRBD1. There are 14 residues in the CDR3. Trimming removed 1 base from V and 6 bases from J; junction bases left unmatched: 3. The germline V gene has CDR1 KGHSH and CDR2 LQKENI. This chain's CDR3 is CASSPRQGGNIQYF. The CDR3 region has the DNA TGTGCCAGCTCACCACGACAGGGTGGAAACATTCAGTACTTC. The full variable domain, its missing parts supplied by reference TRBV18 and TRBJ2-4, is NAGVMQNPRHLVRRRGQEARLRCSPMKGHSHVYWYRQLPEEGLKFMVYLQKENIIDESGMPKERFSAEFPKEGPSILRIQQVVRGDSAAYFCASSPRQGGNIQYFGAGTRLSVL.

The chain has TRBV19 and TRBJ1-5, with 10 bases matching TRBD1. Germline V gives CDR1 LNHDA, CDR2 SQIVND (reference sequence). The CDR3 is 15 residues long. V lost 5 bases and J lost 10; bases outside the gene matches: 11. The CDR3 protein is CASSSFPGQGLPQHF. Written as DNA, the CDR3 is TGTGCCAGTAGTTCTTTTCCGGGACAGGGGCTTCCCCAGCATTTT. The complete variable domain, with remaining parts taken from reference TRBV19 and TRBJ1-5, reads DGGITQSPKYLFRKEGQNVTLSCEQNLNHDAMYWYRQDPGQGLRLIYYSQIVNDFQKGDIAEGYSVSREKKESFPLTVTSAQKNPTAFYLCASSSFPGQGLPQHFGDGTRLSIL.

The V call is TRBV27, the J call TRBJ1-5; D not certain. Germline assignment: CDR1 MNHEY and CDR2 SMNVEV (reference sequence). V was pared by 4 bases and J by 1 base, with 11 bases between. There are 15 residues in the CDR3. CDR3 bases: TGTGCCAGCAGTTCGAGGAGGTTGAGCAATCAGCCCCAGCATTTT. Translation gives CASSSRRLSNQPQHF.

V gene TRBV7-2 combines with J gene TRBJ1-4; D call uncertain. Germline assignment: CDR1 SGHTA and CDR2 FQGNSA. CDR3 length equals 12 residues. V lost 5 bases, J lost 8 bases, and 9 bases lay in between. CDR3 nucleotide sequence: TGTGCCAGCAGCCCGGAGCGGGAAAAACTGTTTTTT. The encoded protein is CASSPEREKLFF.

The chain employs TRBV5-1 and TRBJ1-2; perhaps TRBD1 as D (5 bases). The CDR3 runs to 15 residues. Trimming shortened V by 2 bases and J by 2 bases, and 13 bases separated the two germline ends. Germline CDR1 and CDR2: SGHRS and YFSETQ. For the CDR3, the DNA is TGCGCCAGCAGCTTAGGAGGGGTCGTCAACTATGGCTACACCTTC. It specifies CASSLGGVVNYGYTF. Full variable domain (missing parts from reference TRBV5-1 and TRBJ1-2): KAGVTQTPRYLIKTRGQQVTLSCSPISGHRSVSWYQQTPGQGLQFLFEYFSETQRNKGNFPGRFSGRQFSNSRSEMNVSTLELGDSALYLCASSLGGVVNYGYTFGSGTRLTVV.

The rearrangement uses TRBV7-2 and TRBJ2-2, with D possibly being TRBD2 (5 bases). Germline assignment: CDR1 SGHTA and CDR2 FQGNSA. The CDR3 length is 16 residues. Trimming pared 5 bases from V and 5 bases from J, leaving 18 bases between. CDR3 coding DNA: TGTGCCAGCAGCCTAGAGGGCGGGCGGTTAACCGGGGAGCTGTTTTTT. Translating it yields CASSLEGGRLTGELFF.